This T cell receptor (beta chain) appears in the sequencing data of a study of PD-1 blockade in classical Hodgkin lymphoma. In the case of this clone: Its antigen is unknown.

Clones were read by immunoSEQ multiplex PCR, and TCRdb kept only the in-frame ones, dropping some. The table shows 40,000 to 65,000 clones, with more than 65% occurring only once. Every patient experienced relapse after autologous stem cell transplantation, and brentuximab vedotin exposure varied. Findings and caveats of the study: Reported findings placed baseline TCR diversity lower in newly diagnosed patients (compared with healthy donors). Patients starting nivolumab under 1 year after ASCT were excluded. Partial responders and progressors had significantly lower baseline TCR diversity.

The sequence came from a human donor with classical Hodgkin lymphoma. The material sequenced was peripheral blood mononuclear cells (PBMCs), taken at baseline.

The CDR3 coding sequence is TGTGCCACCAGCAGAGAGCCGGCGGTGACAGATACGCAGTATTTT. Translation: CATSREPAVTDTQYF. J is TRBJ2-3 and V is TRBV15; D not resolved. Trimming removed 0 bases from V and 3 bases from J, with 10 bases in between. The germline V gene has CDR1 LNHNV and CDR2 YYDKDF (reference sequence). This CDR3 is built from 15 residues.